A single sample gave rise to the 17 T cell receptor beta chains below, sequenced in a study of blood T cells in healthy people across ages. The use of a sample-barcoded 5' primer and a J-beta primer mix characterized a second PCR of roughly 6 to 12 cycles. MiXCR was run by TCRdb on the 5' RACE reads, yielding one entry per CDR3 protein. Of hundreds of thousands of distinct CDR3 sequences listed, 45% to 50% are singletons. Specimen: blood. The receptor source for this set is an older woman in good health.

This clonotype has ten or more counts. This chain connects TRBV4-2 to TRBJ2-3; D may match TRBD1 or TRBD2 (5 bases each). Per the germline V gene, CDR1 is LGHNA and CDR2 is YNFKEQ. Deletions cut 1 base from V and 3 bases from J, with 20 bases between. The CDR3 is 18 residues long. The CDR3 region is CASSQVGTGSAGTDTQYF. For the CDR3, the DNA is TGTGCCAGCAGCCAAGTTGGGACGGGATCAGCCGGGACAGATACGCAGTATTTT.

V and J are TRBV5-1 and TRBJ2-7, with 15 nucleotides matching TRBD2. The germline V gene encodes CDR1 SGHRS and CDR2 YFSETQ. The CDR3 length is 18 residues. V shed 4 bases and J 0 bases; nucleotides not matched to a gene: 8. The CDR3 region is CASSRRTSGRADSYEQYF. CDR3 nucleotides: TGCGCCAGCAGCCGCCGGACTAGCGGGAGGGCCGACTCCTACGAGCAGTACTTC.

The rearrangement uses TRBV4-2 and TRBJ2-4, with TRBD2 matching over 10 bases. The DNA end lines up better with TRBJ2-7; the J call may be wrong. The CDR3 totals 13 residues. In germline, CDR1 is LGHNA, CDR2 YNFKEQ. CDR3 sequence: CASRPTSGYEQYF. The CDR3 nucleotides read TGTGCCAGCAGGCCGACTAGCGGGTACGAGCAGTACTTC.

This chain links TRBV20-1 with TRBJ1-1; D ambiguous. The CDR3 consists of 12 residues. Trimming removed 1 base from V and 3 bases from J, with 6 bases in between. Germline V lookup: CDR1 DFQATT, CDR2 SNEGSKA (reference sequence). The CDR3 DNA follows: TGCAGTGCTAGAGTTACAGACACTGAAGCTTTCTTT. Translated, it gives CSARVTDTEAFF.

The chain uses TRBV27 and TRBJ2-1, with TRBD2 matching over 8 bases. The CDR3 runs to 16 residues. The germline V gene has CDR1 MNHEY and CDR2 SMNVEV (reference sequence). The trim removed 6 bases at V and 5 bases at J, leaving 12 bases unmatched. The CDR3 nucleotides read TGTGCCAGCAGCCTGAGTCCAGCGGGGGCGAACAATGAGCAGTTCTTC. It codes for CASSLSPAGANNEQFF.

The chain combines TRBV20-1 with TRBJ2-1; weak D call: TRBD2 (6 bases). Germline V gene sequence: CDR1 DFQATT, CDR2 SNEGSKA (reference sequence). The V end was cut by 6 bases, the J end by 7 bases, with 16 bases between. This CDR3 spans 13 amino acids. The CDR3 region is CSALGTGRNEQFF. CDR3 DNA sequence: TGCAGTGCCCTAGGGACTGGACGGAATGAGCAGTTCTTC.

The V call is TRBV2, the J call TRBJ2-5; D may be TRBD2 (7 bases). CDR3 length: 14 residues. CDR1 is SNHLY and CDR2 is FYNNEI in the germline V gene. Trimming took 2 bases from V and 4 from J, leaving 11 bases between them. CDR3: CASSEPGGAETQYF. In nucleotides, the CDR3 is TGTGCCAGCAGTGAACCGGGGGGCGCAGAGACCCAGTACTTC.

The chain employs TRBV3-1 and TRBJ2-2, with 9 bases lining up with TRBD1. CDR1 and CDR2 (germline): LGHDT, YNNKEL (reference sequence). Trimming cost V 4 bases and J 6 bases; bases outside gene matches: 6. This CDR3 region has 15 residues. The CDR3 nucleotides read TGTGCCAGCAGCCCCGGGACAGGGATGGCCGGGGAGCTGTTTTTT. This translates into CASSPGTGMAGELFF. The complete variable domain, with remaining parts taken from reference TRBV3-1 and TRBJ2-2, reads DTAVSQTPKYLVTQMGNDKSIKCEQNLGHDTMYWYKQDSKKFLKIMFSYNNKELIINETVPNRFSPKSPDKAHLNLHINSLELGDSAVYFCASSPGTGMAGELFFGEGSRLTVL.

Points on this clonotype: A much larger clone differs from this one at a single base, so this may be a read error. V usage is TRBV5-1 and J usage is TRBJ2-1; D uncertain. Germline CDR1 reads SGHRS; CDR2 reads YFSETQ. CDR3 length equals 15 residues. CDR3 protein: CASSPLGSSYNKQFF. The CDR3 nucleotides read TGCGCCAGCAGCCCGTTGGGCAGCTCCTACAATAAGCAGTTCTTC.

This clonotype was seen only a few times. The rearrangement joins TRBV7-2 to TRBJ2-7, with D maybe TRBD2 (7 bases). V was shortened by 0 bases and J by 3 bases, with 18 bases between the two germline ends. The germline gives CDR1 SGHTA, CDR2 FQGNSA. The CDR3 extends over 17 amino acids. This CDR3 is CASSLAGGLADVYEQYF. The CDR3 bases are TGTGCCAGCAGCTTAGCGGGGGGGCTAGCGGACGTCTACGAGCAGTACTTC.

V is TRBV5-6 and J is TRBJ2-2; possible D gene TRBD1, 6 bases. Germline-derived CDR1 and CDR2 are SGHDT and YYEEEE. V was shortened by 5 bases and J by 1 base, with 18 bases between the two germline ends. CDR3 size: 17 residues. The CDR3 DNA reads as TGTGCCAGCAGTCGCGACAGGACGACTAAGAACACCGGGGAGCTGTTTTTT. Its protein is CASSRDRTTKNTGELFF.

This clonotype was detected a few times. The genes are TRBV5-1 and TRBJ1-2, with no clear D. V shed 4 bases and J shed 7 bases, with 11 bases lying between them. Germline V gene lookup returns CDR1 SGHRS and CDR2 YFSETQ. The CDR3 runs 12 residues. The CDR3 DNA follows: TGCGCCAGCAGCCCCGAAGGGAGTGGCTACACCTTC. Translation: CASSPEGSGYTF.

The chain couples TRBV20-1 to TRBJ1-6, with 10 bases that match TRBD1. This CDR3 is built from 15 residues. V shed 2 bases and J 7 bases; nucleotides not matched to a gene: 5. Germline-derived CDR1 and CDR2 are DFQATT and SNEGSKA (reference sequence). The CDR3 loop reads CSARQGQGHNSPLHF. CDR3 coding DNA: TGCAGTGCTAGACAGGGACAGGGGCACAATTCACCCCTCCACTTT.

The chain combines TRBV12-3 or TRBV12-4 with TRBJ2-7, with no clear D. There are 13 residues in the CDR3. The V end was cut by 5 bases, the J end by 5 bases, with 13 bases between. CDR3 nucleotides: TGTGCCAGCAGTGTTGGTGGTTTGGACGAGCAGTACTTC. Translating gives CASSVGGLDEQYF.

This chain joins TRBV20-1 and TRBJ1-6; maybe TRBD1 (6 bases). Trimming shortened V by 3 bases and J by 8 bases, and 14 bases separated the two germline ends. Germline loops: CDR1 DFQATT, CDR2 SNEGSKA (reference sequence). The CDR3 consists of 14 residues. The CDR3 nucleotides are TGCAGTGCTAGCGTCACAGGGAATTATTCACCCCTCCACTTT. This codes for CSASVTGNYSPLHF.

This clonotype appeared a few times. CDR3 residues: CASSLEFNQPQHF. CDR3 nucleotides: TGTGCCAGCAGCTTGGAGTTCAATCAGCCCCAGCATTTT. The chain is built from TRBV7-2 and TRBJ1-5; D call uncertain. The CDR3 sequence is 13 residues long. V dropped 3 bases and J dropped 3 bases, with 6 bases sitting between them. Germline CDR1 is SGHTA and CDR2 is FQGNSA.

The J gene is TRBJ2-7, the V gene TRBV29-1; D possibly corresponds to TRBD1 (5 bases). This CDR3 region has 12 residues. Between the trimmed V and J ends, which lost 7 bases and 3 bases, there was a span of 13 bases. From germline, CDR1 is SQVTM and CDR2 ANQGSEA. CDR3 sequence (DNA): TGCAGCGCCTACAGGATAGGCTACGAGCAGTACTTC. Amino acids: CSAYRIGYEQYF.